The 23 T cell receptor beta chains listed next were all sequenced from one sample in a study of T cell repertoires in cytomegalovirus infection. MiXCR, run by TCRdb on the reads, gives a single entry per CDR3 protein. The sample includes about 300,000 distinct CDR3 sequences, around 9.6% of them seen just once. Sequencing used PBMCs. All receptors derive from a human donor in good health (CMV status not recorded). Some clones in this sample may be carry-over from other donors' samples.

This clonotype was observed many times. The chain recombines TRBV7-2 with TRBJ2-5; TRBD2 matches 8 bases. The CDR3 length is 15 residues. CDR1 and CDR2 from the germline V gene are SGHTA and FQGNSA. Losses at the gene ends were 6 bases for V and 2 bases for J; bases not matched to a gene: 8. Here the CDR3 DNA reads TGTGCCAGCAGAATCGGGGGGGGACTTCAAGAGACCCAGTACTTC. It translates to CASRIGGGLQETQYF. Looking up the rest from reference TRBV7-2 and TRBJ2-5 gives the full variable domain: GAGVSQSPSNKVTEKGKDVELRCDPISGHTALYWYRQSLGQGLEFLIYFQGNSAPDKSGLPSDRFSAERTGGSVSTLTIQRTQQEDSAVYLCASRIGGGLQETQYFGPGTRLLVL.

This clonotype was found many times. The gene calls are TRBV28 and TRBJ1-2; D unclear. CDR3 length: 14 amino acids. V gave up 4 bases and J gave up 2 bases, with 11 bases separating them. Germline CDR1 MDHEN, CDR2 SYDVKM. CDR3 bases: TGTGCCAGCAGTTGGTTGAATCTGAACTATGGCTACACCTTC. It yields the protein CASSWLNLNYGYTF.

Many counts were recorded for this clonotype. The gene calls are TRBV13 and TRBJ1-3; 7 bases align to TRBD1. CDR3 length equals 17 residues. V lost 1 base to trimming and J lost 4 bases; unmatched junction nucleotides: 10. Germline CDR1 reads PRHDT; CDR2 reads FYEKMQ (reference sequence). CDR3 region: CASSLVMGQTSGNTIYF. CDR3 nucleotide sequence: TGTGCCAGCAGCTTAGTGATGGGACAGACATCAGGAAACACCATATATTTT.

This clonotype was recorded a few times. The chain employs TRBV5-1 and TRBJ2-5, with a weak D call TRBD1 (6 bases). The CDR3 sequence is 14 residues long. The germline V and J ends were trimmed by 4 bases and 0 bases, with 10 bases remaining between them. CDR1 SGHRS and CDR2 YFSETQ come from the germline V gene. The CDR3 protein is CASSPGTNQETQYF. CDR3 DNA: TGCGCCAGCAGCCCAGGGACAAACCAAGAGACCCAGTACTTC.

This clonotype was seen a handful of times. The chain couples TRBV18 to TRBJ2-2; the match to TRBD2 covers 7 bases. CDR3 length: 16 residues. From germline, CDR1 is KGHSH and CDR2 LQKENI. V dropped 1 base and J dropped 1; count of bases not matched to a gene: 3. Here the CDR3 reads CASSPRAGENTGELFF. The CDR3 DNA reads as TGTGCCAGCTCACCACGGGCGGGGGAGAACACCGGGGAGCTGTTTTTT.

This clonotype was found many times. The chain carries TRBV3-1 and TRBJ2-5, with TRBD2 identical over 8 bases. V shed 0 bases and J 3 bases; nucleotides not matched to a gene: 9. This CDR3 contains 17 residues. Per the germline V gene, CDR1 is LGHDT and CDR2 is YNNKEL (reference sequence). CDR3 region: CASSQERAGGLKETQYF. The CDR3 coding sequence is TGTGCCAGCAGCCAAGAGAGGGCGGGGGGACTTAAAGAGACCCAGTACTTC.

This clonotype was picked up many times. This sequence joins TRBV3-1 and TRBJ2-5; D is perhaps TRBD2 (5 bases). V lost 4 bases and J 0 bases, leaving 9 bases between the germline ends. Per the germline V gene, CDR1 is LGHDT and CDR2 is YNNKEL (reference sequence). The CDR3 spans 14 residues. As DNA, the CDR3 is TGTGCCAGCAGCCGGCAGCGGAACCAAGAGACCCAGTACTTC. Its protein product is CASSRQRNQETQYF.

This clonotype was counted many times. V gene TRBV14 combines with J gene TRBJ2-1; TRBD2 matches 10 bases. Germline CDR1 and CDR2: SGHDN and FVKESK. The CDR3 spans 15 residues. V trimming: 5 bases; J trimming: 4 bases; junction bases outside the gene matches: 5. CDR3 residues: CASSKLAGNYNEQFF. The CDR3 DNA follows: TGTGCCAGCAGCAAACTAGCGGGGAATTACAATGAGCAGTTCTTC.

Only a few counts were recorded for this clonotype. The genes are TRBV20-1 and TRBJ2-7; a weak D match, TRBD2 (5 bases). The germline V gene encodes CDR1 DFQATT and CDR2 SNEGSKA (reference sequence). This CDR3 has 13 amino acids. The V end lost 3 bases, the J end lost 6 bases, and 15 bases lay between the germline ends. CDR3: CSASNPQAGEQYV. Here the CDR3 DNA reads TGCAGTGCTAGTAACCCCCAGGCGGGCGAGCAGTACGTC.

J is TRBJ1-5 and V is TRBV28; D assignment may be TRBD1 or TRBD2 (5 bases each). The J call may be in error: the DNA end matches TRBJ2-3 better. The length of the CDR3 is 18 residues. Germline CDR1 is MDHEN and CDR2 is SYDVKM. CDR3 protein: CASTVVRDGGNSNQPQYF. The CDR3 DNA sequence: TGTGCCAGCACCGTTGTCCGGGACGGCGGAAATAGCAATCAGCCCCAGTATTTT.

This clonotype was seen at least ten times. The CDR3 reads CASSPDPTSGGVSSTDTQYF. CDR3 DNA: TGTGCCAGCAGCCCTGATCCCACTAGCGGGGGAGTTTCTAGCACAGATACGCAGTATTTT. The chain is built from TRBV7-2 and TRBJ2-3, with 11 bases fitting TRBD2. CDR1 and CDR2 from the germline V gene are SGHTA and FQGNSA. Losses at the gene ends were 5 bases for V and 0 bases for J; bases not matched to a gene: 16. The CDR3 has 20 residues.

This clonotype was recorded many times. The CDR3 sequence: CANLDSSNEQFF. The CDR3 DNA reads TGTGCCAACCTCGACAGTTCCAATGAGCAGTTCTTC. The rearrangement links TRBV7-9 to TRBJ2-1; a weak D match, TRBD1 (5 bases). The CDR3 runs 12 residues. Germline lookup yields CDR1 SEHNR and CDR2 FQNEAQ (reference sequence). V was trimmed by 10 bases and J by 6 bases, leaving 13 bases between them. Full variable domain (rest looked up from reference TRBV7-9 and TRBJ2-1): DTGVSQNPRHKITKRGQNVTFRCDPISEHNRLYWYRQTLGQGPEFLTYFQNEAQLEKSRLLSDRFSAERPKGSFSTLEIQRTEQGDSAMYLCANLDSSNEQFFGPGTRLTVL.

V usage is TRBV9 and J usage is TRBJ2-3; 9 positions match TRBD2. Germline V gives CDR1 SGDLS, CDR2 YYNGEE. This CDR3 has 17 amino acids. The V segment lost 0 bases and the J segment 0 bases; nucleotides outside the gene matches: 5. CDR3 sequence (DNA): TGTGCCAGCAGCGTAGATCCTAGCGGGGCCAGCACAGATACGCAGTATTTT. Translation gives CASSVDPSGASTDTQYF.

This clonotype was found many times. The gene calls are TRBV7-6 and TRBJ2-3; D tentatively fits TRBD1 or TRBD2 (7 bases each). The CDR3 is 15 amino acids. V shed 6 bases and J shed 0 bases, with 13 bases lying between them. Germline V CDR1 and CDR2: SGHVS, FNYEAQ. The CDR3 reads CASRRQGGSTDTQYF. Written as DNA, the CDR3 is TGTGCCAGCAGGCGACAGGGAGGGAGCACAGATACGCAGTATTTT. The variable domain in full, completed from reference TRBV7-6 and TRBJ2-3, reads GAGVSQSPRYKVTKRGQDVALRCDPISGHVSLYWYRQALGQGPEFLTYFNYEAQQDKSGLPNDRFSAERPEGSISTLTIQRTEQRDSAMYRCASRRQGGSTDTQYFGPGTRLTVL.

This clonotype was observed at least ten times. This rearrangement joins TRBV7-9 to TRBJ2-7; 9 nucleotides match TRBD1. V trimming: 4 bases; J trimming: 3 bases; junction bases outside the gene matches: 7. CDR1 and CDR2 from the germline V gene are SEHNR and FQNEAQ (reference sequence). This CDR3 comprises 15 residues. The CDR3 bases are TGTGCCAGCAGCTATCCAGGACAGGGGAACTACGAGCAGTACGTC. Encoded protein: CASSYPGQGNYEQYV.

The sample holds many counts of this clonotype. J is TRBJ2-7 and V is TRBV5-1; D is possibly TRBD1 (6 bases). V lost 4 bases and J 2 bases, leaving 13 bases between the germline ends. This CDR3 spans 14 amino acids. Germline V gene data show CDR1 as SGHRS and CDR2 as YFSETQ. Here the CDR3 DNA reads TGCGCCAGCAGCGTGACAGGTGGGGCCTACGAGCAGTACGTC. Translating gives CASSVTGGAYEQYV.

The table lists this clonotype with many counts. This chain links TRBV6-2 or TRBV6-3 with TRBJ2-6; D unclear. Trimming removed 2 bases from V and 0 bases from J, with 5 bases in between. Per germline, CDR1 MNHEY and CDR2 SVGEGT. The length of the CDR3 is 15 residues. The CDR3 region has the DNA TGTGCCAGCAGTTACATCCGCTCTGGGGCCAACGTCCTGACTTTC. It yields the protein CASSYIRSGANVLTF.

As for this clonotype: A much bigger clone sits one base away, suggesting this may be a read error. The J gene is TRBJ2-2, the V gene TRBV20-1; 7 nucleotides line up with TRBD2. V lost 2 bases to trimming and J lost 0 bases; unmatched junction nucleotides: 6. The CDR3 is 16 residues long. The germline CDR1 and CDR2 sequences are DFQATT and SNEGSKA (reference sequence). CDR3 residues: CSARNAGDPNTGELFF. The CDR3 nucleotides are TGCAGTGCTAGAAACGCGGGGGACCCGAACACCGGGGAGCTGTTTTTT.

In its sample, this clonotype was seen many times. This chain joins TRBV20-1 and TRBJ2-2; D is perhaps TRBD1 (6 bases). Germline-derived CDR1 and CDR2 are DFQATT and SNEGSKA (reference sequence). The CDR3 runs 13 residues. V gave up 6 bases and J gave up 5 bases, with 13 bases separating them. The DNA for the CDR3 is TGCAGTGCGGGTTTACAGGGTACCGGGGAGCTGTTTTTT. This codes for CSAGLQGTGELFF.

This clonotype was observed a few times. The chain combines TRBV7-6 with TRBJ2-1, with no clear D. CDR1 and CDR2 from the germline V gene are SGHVS and FNYEAQ. The CDR3 runs 12 residues. Trimming left V 2 bases short and J 9 bases short, with 8 bases between. The CDR3 reads CASSLHEVEQFF. In DNA form, the CDR3 reads TGTGCCAGCAGCTTACATGAAGTTGAGCAGTTCTTC.

With regard to this clonotype: The junction does not match germline at one end; this may be a read error. The chain combines TRBV18 with TRBJ1-2; perhaps TRBD1 as D (5 bases). CDR1 is KGHSH and CDR2 is LQKENI in the germline V gene. This CDR3 contains 13 residues. This CDR3 reads CASSPPGGYGYTF. The CDR3 bases are TGTGCCAGCTCGCCACCGGGGGGCTATGGCTACACCTTC.

The V gene is TRBV20-1, the J gene TRBJ1-6, with TRBD1 identical over 9 bases. The CDR3 consists of 13 residues. The V gene's germline CDR1 is DFQATT and CDR2 SNEGSKA (reference sequence). V gave up 5 bases and J gave up 9 bases; unmatched junction bases: 5. CDR3 coding DNA: TGCAGTGCTGAGGACAGGGGTTTTTCACCCCTCCACTTT. It encodes CSAEDRGFSPLHF.

This clonotype appeared a few times. The junction departs from germline at one end; a sequencing error may be responsible. The chain uses TRBV5-1 and TRBJ2-2, with a possible D match to TRBD2 (6 bases). CDR1 and CDR2 (germline): SGHRS, YFSETQ. The CDR3 runs 17 residues. CDR3 protein: CASTLVVGGPNTGELFF. CDR3 nucleotide sequence: TGCGCCAGCACCTTGGTGGTGGGGGGACCGAACACCGGGGAGCTGTTTTTT.